Below are 16 T cell receptor beta chains sequenced from a single sample in a study of cytomegalovirus exposure and HLA in healthy donors. Sequencing was performed with immunoSEQ multiplex PCR; in TCRdb, only in-frame clones are kept and a portion is missing. The table shows around 300,000 clones, with roughly nine tenths occurring only once. Sequencing used PBMCs. These receptors all come from a woman between 25 and 40 years old in good health and CMV-seropositive.

This chain uses TRBV15 with TRBJ2-7; maybe TRBD1 (6 bases). CDR3 size: 15 residues. Germline assignment: CDR1 LNHNV and CDR2 YYDKDF (reference sequence). Between the trimmed V and J ends, which lost 0 bases and 3 bases, there was a span of 12 bases. The CDR3: CATSRDGGSVYEQYF. The CDR3 DNA follows: TGTGCCACCAGCAGAGATGGGGGCAGCGTCTACGAGCAGTACTTC.

The rearrangement joins TRBV7-8 to TRBJ1-2; a weak D match, TRBD1 (5 bases). Trimming cost V 8 bases and J 11 bases, with 21 bases left between them. Per germline, CDR1 SGHVS and CDR2 FQNEAQ. The CDR3 is 13 residues long. The CDR3 sequence is CASASGEGWEYTF. Here the CDR3 DNA reads TGTGCCAGCGCTTCGGGGGAGGGTTGGGAATACACCTTC.

On this clone itself: The identical CDR3 is also encoded by other nucleotide sequences in the sample. The rearrangement links TRBV28 to TRBJ1-5; D unresolved. CDR1 is MDHEN and CDR2 is SYDVKM in the germline V gene. This CDR3 is built from 12 residues. Trimming removed 2 bases from V and 7 bases from J, with 6 bases in between. In nucleotides, the CDR3 is TGTGCCAGCAGTTTAGGAGGGCAGCCCCAGCATTTT. It codes for CASSLGGQPQHF. The full variable domain, its missing parts supplied by reference TRBV28 and TRBJ1-5, is DVKVTQSSRYLVKRTGEKVFLECVQDMDHENMFWYRQDPGLGLRLIYFSYDVKMKEKGDIPEGYSVSREKKERFSLILESASTNQTSMYLCASSLGGQPQHFGDGTRLSIL.

V gene TRBV6-1 combines with J gene TRBJ1-1, with 8 bases aligning to TRBD1. Trimming at V came to 6 bases and at J to 10 bases, leaving 13 bases not matched to a gene. The CDR3 loop spans 14 amino acids. From germline, CDR1 is MNHNS and CDR2 SASEGT. CDR3 residues: CASRLTTGQGRAFF. The CDR3 nucleotides read TGTGCCAGCAGACTAACTACTGGACAGGGACGAGCTTTCTTT.

The chain links TRBV30 to TRBJ2-1; 12 bases match TRBD2. The V gene end was trimmed by 0 bases and the J gene end by 4 bases; junction bases not matched to a gene: 4. The CDR3 loop spans 16 amino acids. Germline V CDR1 and CDR2: GTSNPN, SVGIG (reference sequence). The CDR3 region has the DNA TGTGCCTGGAGTGTTTATACTAGCGGGAGGTACAATGAGCAGTTCTTC. Its protein is CAWSVYTSGRYNEQFF.

The rearrangement links TRBV25-1 to TRBJ1-4; 9 bases map to TRBD1. The CDR3 is 15 residues long. Losses at the gene ends were 2 bases for V and 2 bases for J; bases not matched to a gene: 0. The germline V gene encodes CDR1 MGHDK and CDR2 SYGVNS. The CDR3 reads CASSETGGTNEKLFF. CDR3 nucleotides: TGTGCCAGCAGTGAAACAGGGGGCACTAATGAAAAACTGTTTTTT.

This chain links TRBV6-5 with TRBJ1-6; 10 bases are shared with TRBD1. Germline CDR1 MNHEY, CDR2 SVGAGI. Unmatched junction bases numbered 2, after V lost 5 bases and J lost 7 bases. The CDR3 loop spans 14 amino acids. CDR3: CASSGTGENSPLHF. The CDR3 DNA reads TGTGCCAGCAGTGGGACAGGGGAAAATTCACCCCTCCACTTT.

This clone turned up a few times. The chain uses TRBV7-8 and TRBJ1-1; D not certain. The CDR3 is made up of 12 amino acids. CDR1 and CDR2 from the germline V gene are SGHVS and FQNEAQ. V shed 0 bases and J shed 8 bases, with 7 bases lying between them. The CDR3 protein is CASSLAGREAFF. Here the CDR3 DNA reads TGTGCCAGCAGCTTAGCGGGCAGGGAAGCTTTCTTT.

As regards this clone: Its ends do not fully match the called genes, so a read error is possible. The chain joins TRBV2 to TRBJ2-6, with 16 bases that match TRBD2. The CDR3 extends over 20 amino acids. Per germline, CDR1 SNHLY and CDR2 FYNNEI. This chain's CDR3 is CASREAGTSGGAPGANVLTF. CDR3 DNA sequence: TGTGCCAGCAGAGAAGCCGGGACTAGCGGGGGGGCTCCTGGGGCCAACGTCCTGACTTTC. Variable domain in full (rest from reference TRBV2 and TRBJ2-6): EPEVTQTPSHQVTQMGQEVILRCVPISNHLYFYWYRQILGQKVEFLVSFYNNEISEKSEIFDDQFSVERPDGSNFTLKIRSTKLEDSAMYFCASREAGTSGGAPGANVLTFGAGSRLTVL.

The J gene is TRBJ2-7, the V gene TRBV30; TRBD2 agrees at 12 bases. With 0 bases clipped from V and 12 bases from J, the junction kept 3 bases outside the gene matches. The V gene's germline CDR1 is GTSNPN and CDR2 SVGIG (reference sequence). The CDR3 extends over 12 amino acids. In DNA, the CDR3 is TGTGCCTGGAGTGTGACTAGCGGGGGACTGTACTTC. Its translation is CAWSVTSGGLYF. Looking up the rest from reference TRBV30 and TRBJ2-7 gives the full variable domain: SQTIHQWPATLVQPVGSPLSLECTVEGTSNPNLYWYRQAAGRGLQLLFYSVGIGQISSEVPQNLSASRPQDRQFILSSKKLLLSDSGFYLCAWSVTSGGLYFGPGTRLTVT.

This clone appeared a few times. Here the CDR3 DNA reads TGTGCCAGCAGCGCTACACAGGCGCCTTACGAGCAGTACTTC. Protein sequence: CASSATQAPYEQYF. The gene calls are TRBV9 and TRBJ2-7; possibly TRBD1 for D (5 bases). The germline V and J ends were trimmed by 3 bases and 4 bases, with 14 bases remaining between them. This CDR3 is built from 14 residues. Germline CDR1 and CDR2: SGDLS and YYNGEE. The full variable domain, rest sourced from reference TRBV9 and TRBJ2-7, is DSGVTQTPKHLITATGQRVTLRCSPRSGDLSVYWYQQSLDQGLQFLIQYYNGEERAKGNILERFSAQQFPDLHSELNLSSLELGDSALYFCASSATQAPYEQYFGPGTRLTVT.

The chain has TRBV14 and TRBJ1-6; D gene unclear. V dropped 0 bases and J dropped 4 bases, with 10 bases sitting between them. The CDR3 sequence is 16 residues long. Germline lookup yields CDR1 SGHDN and CDR2 FVKESK. The CDR3: CASSQDVSSYNSPLHF. The CDR3 DNA reads TGTGCCAGCAGCCAAGATGTTTCAAGTTATAATTCACCCCTCCACTTT.

V is TRBV6-1 and J is TRBJ1-2, with D perhaps TRBD1 (5 bases). Germline CDR1 reads MNHNS; CDR2 reads SASEGT. V lost 2 bases and J 7 bases, leaving 14 bases between the germline ends. The CDR3 loop spans 14 amino acids. The CDR3 DNA is TGTGCCAGCAGTGAAAGCACAGGCCCCTCTGGCTACACCTTC. Translated, it gives CASSESTGPSGYTF.

This clone was counted once. The V and J genes are TRBV6-6 and TRBJ2-5; a possible D gene is TRBD1 (5 bases). V was cut by 6 bases and J by 5 bases, with 7 bases left in between. The CDR3 is made up of 11 amino acids. Germline V gives CDR1 MNHNY, CDR2 SVGAGI (reference sequence). CDR3 loop: CASSSGETQYF. The CDR3 DNA reads as TGTGCCAGCAGCTCAGGGGAGACCCAGTACTTC.

As regards this clone: This sample also contains other DNA sequences that code for the same CDR3. This sequence joins TRBV5-1 and TRBJ2-5; TRBD2 matches at 7 bases. The CDR3 runs 13 residues. With V trimmed by 3 bases and J by 2 bases, 1 base remained unmatched. In germline, CDR1 is SGHRS, CDR2 YFSETQ. The CDR3 is CASSWGGQETQYF. The CDR3 coding sequence is TGCGCCAGCAGCTGGGGAGGGCAAGAGACCCAGTACTTC.

CDR3 region: CASSLSPTGREQYF. CDR3 DNA sequence: TGTGCCAGCAGTCTCTCACCAACAGGGAGAGAGCAGTACTTC. V is TRBV28 and J is TRBJ2-7; weak D call: TRBD1 (6 bases). Germline loops: CDR1 MDHEN, CDR2 SYDVKM. The CDR3 runs 14 residues. Trimming removed 5 bases from V and 7 bases from J, with 18 bases in between.